These 19 T cell receptor beta chains originate from one sample sequenced in a study of blood T cell repertoires in COVID-19. Assay used: immunoSEQ multiplex PCR; TCRdb lists only in-frame clones, some missing. The sample holds under 200,000 clones, about 82% seen once. Sequencing was carried out using peripheral blood. The receptors stem from a man between 65 and 79 years old with active or convalescent COVID-19.

V is TRBV5-5 and J is TRBJ1-1, with D unresolved. Germline loops: CDR1 SGHKS, CDR2 YYEKEE (reference sequence). The ends were cut back, 0 bases at V and 10 bases at J, with 7 bases in the middle. The CDR3 runs 11 residues. This CDR3 is CASSLGRGAFF. The DNA of the CDR3 is TGTGCCAGCAGCTTGGGGCGAGGAGCTTTCTTT.

V is TRBV7-2 and J is TRBJ1-2, with unresolved D. V was trimmed by 3 bases and J by 4 bases, leaving 18 bases between them. There are 16 residues in the CDR3. Germline CDR1 reads SGHTA; CDR2 reads FQGNSA. CDR3 region: CASSFGRVDLRYGYTF. DNA of the CDR3: TGTGCCAGCAGCTTTGGTCGGGTCGACCTCCGCTATGGCTACACCTTC.

This chain uses TRBV7-2 with TRBJ1-4; TRBD1 might be the D (5 bases). The germline V and J ends were trimmed by 5 bases and 0 bases, with 13 bases remaining between them. The length of the CDR3 is 16 residues. The germline V gene encodes CDR1 SGHTA and CDR2 FQGNSA. CDR3 loop: CASSGDSTPTNEKLFF. The CDR3 DNA reads as TGTGCCAGCAGCGGGGACTCGACACCAACTAATGAAAAACTGTTTTTT.

V gene TRBV18 combines with J gene TRBJ1-1; no definite D call. The CDR3 contains 14 residues. Germline CDR1 reads KGHSH; CDR2 reads LQKENI. Trimming left V 0 bases short and J 4 bases short, with 9 bases between. CDR3 protein: CASSPPFGITEAFF. The DNA for the CDR3 is TGTGCCAGCTCACCACCGTTCGGGATCACTGAAGCTTTCTTT.

This clone was seen a handful of times. The rearrangement joins TRBV7-2 to TRBJ2-3, with TRBD2 matching over 14 bases. Per the germline V gene, CDR1 is SGHTA and CDR2 is FQGNSA. The trim removed 3 bases at V and 3 bases at J, leaving 2 bases unmatched. CDR3 length equals 16 residues. Here the CDR3 reads CASSLTSGGDTDTQYF. CDR3 nucleotides: TGTGCCAGCAGCTTGACTAGCGGGGGGGATACAGATACGCAGTATTTT.

V gene TRBV3-1 (or the pseudogene TRBV3-2) combines with J gene TRBJ1-2; D unresolved. Trimming pared 3 bases from V and 5 bases from J, leaving 19 bases between. Germline CDR1 LGHDT, CDR2 YNNKEL (reference sequence). There are 16 residues in the CDR3. The CDR3 coding sequence is TGTGCCAGCAGCCATATCGGGAGCCCTGGAGGATATGGCTACACCTTC. Translated: CASSHIGSPGGYGYTF.

There are a few counts of this clone. The chain combines TRBV19 with TRBJ1-4, with 7 positions matching TRBD1. Trimming removed 4 bases from V and 7 bases from J; junction bases left unmatched: 3. The CDR3 covers 13 residues. From germline, CDR1 is LNHDA and CDR2 SQIVND (reference sequence). CDR3 protein: CASSRQGGEKLFF. CDR3 DNA: TGTGCCAGTAGTAGGCAGGGGGGTGAAAAACTGTTTTTT.

The chain couples TRBV5-1 to TRBJ2-7, with D maybe TRBD2 (6 bases). Germline CDR1 SGHRS, CDR2 YFSETQ. CDR3 size: 17 residues. The germline V and J ends were trimmed by 1 base and 3 bases, with 20 bases remaining between them. CDR3 residues: CASSLRGAGGVDYEQYF. In nucleotides, the CDR3 is TGCGCCAGCAGCTTGAGAGGGGCAGGAGGGGTAGACTACGAGCAGTACTTC.

This clone appeared a single time. This chain joins TRBV11-2 and TRBJ1-1; D is perhaps TRBD1 (5 bases). V was clipped by 1 base and J by 3 bases, with 18 bases between them. Germline CDR1 and CDR2: SGHAT and FQNNGV. This CDR3 spans 17 amino acids. CDR3 sequence reads: CASSLAPQGVLDTEAFF. The CDR3 DNA is TGTGCCAGCAGCTTAGCCCCGCAGGGTGTGTTGGACACTGAAGCTTTCTTT.

This clone was seen a handful of times. The chain couples TRBV10-3 to TRBJ1-2, with D tentatively TRBD1 (5 bases). V shed 0 bases and J shed 12 bases, with 11 bases lying between them. The CDR3 extends over 12 amino acids. The germline V gene has CDR1 ENHRY and CDR2 SYGVKD. As DNA, the CDR3 is TGTGCCATCAGTGAGTCGTCCAGGACACACACCTTC. Protein product: CAISESSRTHTF.

The chain carries TRBV11-2 and TRBJ1-3; tentative D call: TRBD1 (5 bases). The CDR3 totals 14 residues. V was clipped by 4 bases and J by 9 bases, with 16 bases between them. Per the germline V gene, CDR1 is SGHAT and CDR2 is FQNNGV. The CDR3 loop is CASSSGHLQGTIYF. CDR3 DNA: TGTGCCAGCAGCTCCGGACACCTCCAGGGCACCATATATTTT.

The chain couples TRBV9 to TRBJ1-2, with 8 bases fitting TRBD1. V gave up 4 bases and J gave up 4 bases; unmatched junction bases: 6. The CDR3 has 14 amino acids. In germline, CDR1 is SGDLS, CDR2 YYNGEE. DNA of the CDR3: TGTGCCAGCAGCCCGGGACAGGCCTCCTATGGCTACACCTTC. Protein sequence: CASSPGQASYGYTF.

The chain uses TRBV10-1 and TRBJ2-1; TRBD2 aligns across 12 bases. The CDR3 contains 18 residues. CDR1 is WNHNN, CDR2 SYGVQD, per germline (reference sequence). V lost 5 bases, J lost 1 base, and 9 bases stayed unmatched. The CDR3 reads CASSPLAGGPKSYNEQFF. The CDR3 DNA follows: TGCGCCAGCAGTCCCCTAGCGGGGGGGCCAAAGTCCTACAATGAGCAGTTCTTC.

V is TRBV6-5 and J is TRBJ1-1; no firm D call. The CDR3 extends over 14 amino acids. V lost 1 base to trimming and J lost 2 bases, with 8 bases between them. The V gene's germline CDR1 is MNHEY and CDR2 SVGAGI. CDR3 sequence reads: CASSYYRGNTEAFF. The CDR3 nucleotides are TGTGCCAGCAGTTACTATCGGGGTAACACTGAAGCTTTCTTT.

The chain links TRBV6-5 to TRBJ1-2; TRBD1 matches at 7 bases. J gave up 8 bases and V 6 bases, and 9 bases lay outside the gene matches. This CDR3 comprises 13 residues. Looked up from germline, CDR1 is MNHEY and CDR2 is SVGAGI. Written as DNA, the CDR3 is TGTGCCAGCAGCCTGGGACAGCCTTTGGGCTACACCTTC. It yields the protein CASSLGQPLGYTF.

The gene calls are TRBV30 and TRBJ1-5; D is perhaps TRBD1 (5 bases). V lost 5 bases, J lost 3 bases, and 11 bases lay in between. The CDR3 covers 13 residues. Germline CDR1 and CDR2: GTSNPN and SVGIG (reference sequence). This CDR3 is CAWQGGDNQPQHF. The CDR3 coding sequence is TGTGCCTGGCAGGGTGGCGACAATCAGCCCCAGCATTTT.

This clone occurred a few times. J is TRBJ2-1 and V is TRBV27, with D perhaps matching TRBD1 (6 bases). Germline V gene lookup returns CDR1 MNHEY and CDR2 SMNVEV (reference sequence). V lost 2 bases and J lost 1, with 12 bases in between. This CDR3 has 16 amino acids. In DNA, the CDR3 is TGTGCCAGCAGTTTAGGGGGCTCGGGTTCCTACAATGAGCAGTTCTTC. Its translation is CASSLGGSGSYNEQFF.

The chain has TRBV27 and TRBJ1-2, with 7 nucleotides matching TRBD1. The germline CDR1 and CDR2 sequences are MNHEY and SMNVEV (reference sequence). This CDR3 has 13 residues. Germline trimming cut 6 bases from V and 5 bases from J; bases unmatched to any gene: 6. CDR3 sequence: CASSQTGDYGYTF. The CDR3 nucleotides are TGTGCCAGCAGCCAAACAGGGGATTATGGCTACACCTTC.

This chain uses TRBV7-9 with TRBJ1-4; 7 nucleotides line up with TRBD1. Germline CDR1 SEHNR, CDR2 FQNEAQ (reference sequence). J was trimmed by 5 bases and V by 3 bases; bases with no gene match: 3. This CDR3 spans 14 amino acids. The CDR3 spells CASSFTGANEKLFF. The CDR3 nucleotides are TGTGCCAGCAGCTTCACAGGGGCAAATGAAAAACTGTTTTTT.